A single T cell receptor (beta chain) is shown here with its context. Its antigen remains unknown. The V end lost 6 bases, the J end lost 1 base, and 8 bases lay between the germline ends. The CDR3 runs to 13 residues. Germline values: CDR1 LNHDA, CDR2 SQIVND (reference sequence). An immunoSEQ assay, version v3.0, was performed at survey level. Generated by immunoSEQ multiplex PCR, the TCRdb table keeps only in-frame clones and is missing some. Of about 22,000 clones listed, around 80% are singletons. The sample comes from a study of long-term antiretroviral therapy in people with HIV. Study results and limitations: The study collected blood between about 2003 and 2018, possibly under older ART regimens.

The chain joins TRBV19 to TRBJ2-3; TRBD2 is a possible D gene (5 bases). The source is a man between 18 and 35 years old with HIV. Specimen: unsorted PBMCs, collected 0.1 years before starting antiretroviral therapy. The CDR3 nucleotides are TGTGCCAGTAGCCCGGAGGGCACAGATACGCAGTATTTT. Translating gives CASSPEGTDTQYF.